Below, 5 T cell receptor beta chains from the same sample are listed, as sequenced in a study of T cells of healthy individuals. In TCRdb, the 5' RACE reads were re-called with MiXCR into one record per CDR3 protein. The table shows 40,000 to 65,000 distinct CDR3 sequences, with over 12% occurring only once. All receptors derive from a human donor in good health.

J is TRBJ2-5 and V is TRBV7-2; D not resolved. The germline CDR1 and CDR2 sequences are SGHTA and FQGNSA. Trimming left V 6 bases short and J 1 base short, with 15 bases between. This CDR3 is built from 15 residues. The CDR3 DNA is TGTGCCAGCAGATACCAGCCCGACATCCAAGAGACCCAGTACTTC. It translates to CASRYQPDIQETQYF. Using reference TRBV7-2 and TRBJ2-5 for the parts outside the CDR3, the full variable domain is GAGVSQSPSNKVTEKGKDVELRCDPISGHTALYWYRQSLGQGLEFLIYFQGNSAPDKSGLPSDRFSAERTGGSVSTLTIQRTQQEDSAVYLCASRYQPDIQETQYFGPGTRLLVL.

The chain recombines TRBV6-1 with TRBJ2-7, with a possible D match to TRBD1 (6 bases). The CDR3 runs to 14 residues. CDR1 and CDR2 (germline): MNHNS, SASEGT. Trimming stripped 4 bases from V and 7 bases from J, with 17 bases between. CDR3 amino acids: CASSVTRGQGEQYF. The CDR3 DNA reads TGTGCCAGCAGTGTCACTAGGGGCCAGGGGGAGCAGTACTTC.

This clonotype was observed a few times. DNA for the CDR3: TGTGCCAGCAGCGTAAGCGCCGGACGGGATGAAAAACTGTTTTTT. It yields the protein CASSVSAGRDEKLFF. The chain couples TRBV9 to TRBJ1-4; D remains ambiguous. The CDR3 consists of 15 residues. The germline CDR1 and CDR2 sequences are SGDLS and YYNGEE. Trimming left V 1 base short and J 6 bases short, with 13 bases between. Looking up the rest from reference TRBV9 and TRBJ1-4 gives the full variable domain: DSGVTQTPKHLITATGQRVTLRCSPRSGDLSVYWYQQSLDQGLQFLIQYYNGEERAKGNILERFSAQQFPDLHSELNLSSLELGDSALYFCASSVSAGRDEKLFFGSGTQLSVL.

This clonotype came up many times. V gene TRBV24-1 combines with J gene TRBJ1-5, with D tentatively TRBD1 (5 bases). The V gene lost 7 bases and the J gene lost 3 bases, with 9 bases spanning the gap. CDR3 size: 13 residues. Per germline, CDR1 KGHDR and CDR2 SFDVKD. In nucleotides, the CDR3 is TGTGCCACCAGCGGGACGATCAATCAGCCCCAGCATTTT. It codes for CATSGTINQPQHF.

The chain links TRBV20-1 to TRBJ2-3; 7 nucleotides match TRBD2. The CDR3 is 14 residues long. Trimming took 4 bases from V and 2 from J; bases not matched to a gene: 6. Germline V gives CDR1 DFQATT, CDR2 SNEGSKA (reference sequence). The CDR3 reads CSAMLAGATDTQYF. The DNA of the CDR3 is TGCAGTGCTATGCTGGCGGGAGCCACAGATACGCAGTATTTT.